The 5 T cell receptor beta chains in this list originate from one sample, sequenced in a study of cytomegalovirus exposure and HLA in healthy donors. The PCR employed 60 Vbeta primers together with 13 Jbeta primers. The protocol was immunoSEQ multiplex PCR, while the TCRdb copy is restricted to in-frame clones and leaves out a portion. The sample lists about 160,000 clones; roughly four fifths were seen once. Specimen: PBMCs. The receptors were gathered from a woman aged 50 to 60 in good health and CMV-seronegative.

This sequence joins TRBV29-1 and TRBJ2-7, with 10 bases lining up with TRBD2. Germline V gene lookup returns CDR1 SQVTM and CDR2 ANQGSEA. The junction had 6 bases not matched to a gene; V was cut back by 6 bases and J by 7 bases. The CDR3 covers 12 residues. CDR3 sequence (DNA): TGCAGCGTAGCGGGAGGGCCCGGAGAGCAGTACTTC. This encodes CSVAGGPGEQYF.

The chain uses TRBV9 and TRBJ1-1; 8 bases are a match to TRBD1. Germline CDR1 SGDLS, CDR2 YYNGEE. With 0 bases clipped from V and 3 bases from J, the junction kept 7 bases outside the gene matches. The CDR3 has 16 amino acids. CDR3 DNA sequence: TGTGCCAGCAGCGTAGCCGGAACAGGGGGAGACACTGAAGCTTTCTTT. Residues: CASSVAGTGGDTEAFF.

The chain couples TRBV7-2 to TRBJ1-1; perhaps TRBD1 as D (5 bases). Germline V gives CDR1 SGHTA, CDR2 FQGNSA. This CDR3 is built from 14 residues. V lost 3 bases to trimming and J lost 4 bases, with 12 bases between them. The CDR3 sequence is CASSFDGRGTEAFF. CDR3 DNA: TGTGCCAGCAGCTTCGACGGGAGGGGCACTGAAGCTTTCTTT.

The rearrangement links TRBV6-6 to TRBJ1-2; 7 bases match TRBD1. The germline CDR1 and CDR2 sequences are MNHNY and SVGAGI (reference sequence). The CDR3 runs to 14 residues. The V segment lost 0 bases and the J segment 3 bases; nucleotides outside the gene matches: 1. CDR3 DNA sequence: TGTGCCAGCAGTTACTCCGGACAGGACTATGGCTACACCTTC. Protein product: CASSYSGQDYGYTF.

This sequence joins TRBV6-1 and TRBJ2-5; weak D call: TRBD2 (6 bases). Per the germline V gene, CDR1 is MNHNS and CDR2 is SASEGT. Trimming took 6 bases from V and 4 from J, leaving 12 bases between them. The CDR3 length is 13 residues. The CDR3: CASRAGRGETQYF. In DNA, the CDR3 is TGTGCCAGCAGGGCGGGACGGGGAGAGACCCAGTACTTC.